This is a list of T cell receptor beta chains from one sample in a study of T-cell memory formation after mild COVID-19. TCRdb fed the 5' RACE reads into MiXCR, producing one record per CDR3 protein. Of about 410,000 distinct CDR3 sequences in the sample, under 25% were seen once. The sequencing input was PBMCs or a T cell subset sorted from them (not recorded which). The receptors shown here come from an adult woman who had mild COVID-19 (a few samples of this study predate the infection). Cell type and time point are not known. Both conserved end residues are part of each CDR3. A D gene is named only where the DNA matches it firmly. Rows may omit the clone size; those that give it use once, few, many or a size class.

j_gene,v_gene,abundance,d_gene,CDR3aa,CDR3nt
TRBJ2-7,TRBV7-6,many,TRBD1,CASSQGTAYEQYF,TGTGCCAGCAGCCAAGGGACAGCCTACGAGCAGTACTTC
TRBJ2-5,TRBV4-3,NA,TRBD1,CASSQGQGISETQYF,TGCGCCAGCAGCCAAGGACAGGGGATATCGGAGACCCAGTACTTC
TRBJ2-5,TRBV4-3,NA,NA,CASSQGWGEETQYF,TGCGCCAGCAGCCAAGGATGGGGGGAAGAGACCCAGTACTTC
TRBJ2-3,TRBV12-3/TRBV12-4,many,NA,CASSRSSDTQYF,TGTGCCAGCAGCCGGTCTTCAGATACGCAGTATTTT
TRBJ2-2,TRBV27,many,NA,CASTRPPGELFF,TGTGCCAGCACGCGGCCCCCCGGGGAGCTGTTTTTT
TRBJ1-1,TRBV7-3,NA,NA,CASSFMVNTEAFF,TGTGCCAGCAGCTTTATGGTGAACACTGAAGCTTTCTTT
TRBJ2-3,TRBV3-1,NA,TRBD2,CASSLTGTTMADTQYF,TGTGCCAGCAGCCTCACCGGGACTACCATGGCAGATACGCAGTATTTT
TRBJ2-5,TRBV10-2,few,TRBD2,CASSESSGGIESETQYF,TGCGCCAGCAGTGAAAGTAGCGGGGGGATCGAGTCGGAGACCCAGTACTTC
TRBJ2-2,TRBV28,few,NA,CASSGGANTGELFF,TGTGCCAGCAGTGGCGGGGCGAACACCGGGGAGCTGTTTTTT
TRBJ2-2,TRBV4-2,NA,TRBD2,CASSQDMRETNTGELFF,TGTGCCAGCAGCCAAGACATGCGGGAGACCAACACCGGGGAGCTGTTTTTT
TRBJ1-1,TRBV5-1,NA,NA,CASSLALGLFTEAFF,TGCGCCAGCAGCTTGGCCCTAGGTCTGTTCACTGAAGCTTTCTTT
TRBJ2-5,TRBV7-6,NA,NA,CASSLALAVETQYF,TGTGCCAGCAGCTTAGCGCTGGCCGTGGAGACCCAGTACTTC
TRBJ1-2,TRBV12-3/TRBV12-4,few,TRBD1,CASSLSRGLDYGYTF,TGTGCCAGCAGTTTATCCAGGGGGCTTGACTATGGCTACACCTTC
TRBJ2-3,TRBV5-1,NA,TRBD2,CASSSELAGDFTDTKYF,TGCGCCAGCAGCTCAGAACTAGCGGGGGACTTCACAGATACGAAGTATTTT
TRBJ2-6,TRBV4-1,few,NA,CASSLRTASESGANVLTF,TGCGCCAGCAGCCTACGGACCGCATCCGAATCTGGGGCCAACGTCCTGACTTTC
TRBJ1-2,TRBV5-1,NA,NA,CASSLGDPRSGANYGYTF,TGCGCCAGCAGCTTGGGAGACCCAAGAAGCGGGGCTAACTATGGCTACACCTTC
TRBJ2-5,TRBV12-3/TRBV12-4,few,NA,CASRGTSGETQYF,TGTGCCAGCAGGGGGACCTCGGGCGAGACCCAGTACTTC
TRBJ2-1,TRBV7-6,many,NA,CASSAGQSSYNEQFF,TGTGCCAGCAGCGCCGGACAGAGCTCCTACAATGAGCAGTTCTTC
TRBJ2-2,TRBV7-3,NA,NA,CASSYGSGELFF,TGTGCCAGCAGCTATGGTTCCGGGGAGCTGTTTTTT
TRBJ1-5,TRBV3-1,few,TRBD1,CASSQRLGQGSNQPQHF,TGTGCCAGCAGCCAACGCTTGGGACAGGGGTCTAATCAGCCCCAGCATTTT
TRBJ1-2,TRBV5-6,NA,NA,CASSLAIRVGNYGYTF,TGTGCCAGCAGCTTGGCCATCAGGGTAGGGAACTATGGCTACACCTTC
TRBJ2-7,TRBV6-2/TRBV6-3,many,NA,CASSSLTTFTYEQYF,TGTGCCAGCAGTTCTTTGACTACCTTTACCTACGAGCAGTACTTC
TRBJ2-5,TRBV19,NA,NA,CASRNPIQETQYF,TGTGCCAGTAGGAACCCCATCCAAGAGACCCAGTACTTC
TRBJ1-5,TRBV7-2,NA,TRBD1,CASSSTGGSDSQPQHF,TGTGCCAGCAGCTCGACAGGGGGGTCGGATAGTCAGCCCCAGCATTTT
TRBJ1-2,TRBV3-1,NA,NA,CASSRSDRINYGYTF,TGTGCCAGCAGCCGATCCGACAGAATTAACTATGGCTACACCTTC
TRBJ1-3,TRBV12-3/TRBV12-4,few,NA,CASISQGMSGNTIYF,TGTGCCAGTATCTCCCAGGGAATGTCTGGAAACACCATATATTTT
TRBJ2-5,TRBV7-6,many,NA,CASSLDPGSQLETQYF,TGTGCCAGCAGCTTAGACCCCGGGAGTCAGCTAGAGACCCAGTACTTC
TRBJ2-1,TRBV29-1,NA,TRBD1,CSGGGGTGNYNEQFF,TGCAGCGGGGGCGGCGGGACAGGGAACTACAATGAGCAGTTCTTC
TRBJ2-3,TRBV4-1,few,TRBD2,CASSQAGGPADTQYF,TGCGCCAGCAGCCAAGCGGGGGGGCCAGCAGATACGCAGTATTTT
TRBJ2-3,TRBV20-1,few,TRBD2,CSARLRGAASSTDTQYF,TGCAGTGCTAGGCTGCGGGGGGCCGCTTCTAGCACAGATACGCAGTATTTT
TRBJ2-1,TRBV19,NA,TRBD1,CASSIGPTGVGYNEQFF,TGTGCCAGTAGTATAGGGCCCACAGGGGTTGGGTACAATGAGCAGTTCTTC
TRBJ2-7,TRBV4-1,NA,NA,CASSQESGPYEQYF,TGTGCCAGCTCACAAGAGTCAGGGCCCTACGAGCAGTACTTC
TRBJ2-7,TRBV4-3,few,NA,CASSQERLVLRIDEQYF,TGCGCCAGCAGCCAAGAGAGGTTAGTCCTTCGGATTGACGAGCAGTACTTC
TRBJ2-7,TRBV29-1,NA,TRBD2,CSVGAGVGGEQYF,TGCAGCGTTGGTGCGGGAGTCGGTGGCGAGCAGTACTTC
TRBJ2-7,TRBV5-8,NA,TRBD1,CASSLRDRDSYEQYF,TGTGCCAGCAGCCTCAGGGACAGGGACTCCTACGAGCAGTACTTC
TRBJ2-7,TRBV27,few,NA,CAHTRGEQYF,TGTGCTCATACACGGGGCGAGCAGTACTTC
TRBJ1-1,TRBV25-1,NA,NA,CASSAYSPDTEAFF,TGTGCCAGCAGTGCATATTCGCCGGACACTGAAGCTTTCTTT
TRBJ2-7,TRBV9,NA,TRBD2,CASSVYPAGVYEQYF,TGTGCCAGCAGCGTATACCCAGCGGGAGTCTACGAGCAGTACTTC
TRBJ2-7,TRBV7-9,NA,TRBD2,CASSSSAGTTYEQYF,TGTGCCAGCAGCAGCAGTGCGGGGACTACCTACGAGCAGTACTTC
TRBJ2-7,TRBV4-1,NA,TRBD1,CASSQDRWDSYEQYF,TGCGCCAGCAGCCAAGATCGGTGGGACAGCTACGAGCAGTACTTC
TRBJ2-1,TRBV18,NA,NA,CASSPKQDLSYNEQFF,TGTGCCAGCTCACCCAAACAGGACCTCTCCTACAATGAGCAGTTCTTC
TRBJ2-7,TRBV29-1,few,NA,CSVRVGAGYEQYF,TGCAGCGTTCGCGTGGGGGCTGGCTACGAGCAGTACTTC
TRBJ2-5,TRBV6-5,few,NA,CASSSLGETQYF,TGTGCCAGCAGTTCCCTAGGGGAGACCCAGTACTTC
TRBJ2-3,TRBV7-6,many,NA,CASSPQGEGTDTQYF,TGTGCCAGCAGCCCCCAGGGGGAGGGCACAGATACGCAGTATTTT
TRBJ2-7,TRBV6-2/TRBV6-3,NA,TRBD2,CASSRRTGTSSYEQYF,TGTGCCAGCAGTCGCAGAACTGGGACTAGCTCCTACGAGCAGTACTTC
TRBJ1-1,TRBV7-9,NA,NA,CASSFYAARRNTEAFF,TGTGCCAGCAGCTTTTATGCAGCCAGGAGGAACACTGAAGCTTTCTTT
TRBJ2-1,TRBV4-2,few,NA,CASSQDGGSGGGPYNEQFF,TGTGCCAGCAGCCAAGATGGGGGGTCCGGCGGGGGCCCCTACAATGAGCAGTTCTTC
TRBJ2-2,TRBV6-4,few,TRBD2,CASSATSDANTGELFF,TGTGCCAGCAGTGCTACTAGCGATGCGAACACCGGGGAGCTGTTTTTT
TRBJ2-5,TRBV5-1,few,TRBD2,CASSLPGTSGRGETQYF,TGCGCCAGCAGCTTGCCCGGGACTAGCGGGAGAGGGGAGACCCAGTACTTC
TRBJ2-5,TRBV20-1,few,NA,CSARDGVVDETQYF,TGCAGTGCTAGAGATGGGGTAGTCGACGAGACCCAGTACTTC
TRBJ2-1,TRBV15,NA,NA,CATSSLRESYNEQFF,TGTGCCACCAGCAGCCTAAGAGAGTCCTACAATGAGCAGTTCTTC
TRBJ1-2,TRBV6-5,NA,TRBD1,CASSYWGQGDYTF,TGTGCCAGCAGTTACTGGGGACAGGGCGACTACACCTTC
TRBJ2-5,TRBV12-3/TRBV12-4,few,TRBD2,CASSLAGGSETQYF,TGTGCCAGCAGTCTAGCGGGAGGAAGCGAGACCCAGTACTTC
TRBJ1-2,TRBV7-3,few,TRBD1,CASSPGQGGIYGYTF,TGTGCCAGCAGCCCAGGACAGGGGGGTATTTATGGCTACACCTTC
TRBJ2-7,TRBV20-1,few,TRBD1,CSASGDRAGEQYF,TGCAGTGCTAGTGGGGACAGGGCGGGCGAGCAGTACTTC
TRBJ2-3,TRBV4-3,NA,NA,CASSRRWEAGDTQYF,TGCGCCAGCAGCCGCCGGTGGGAAGCAGGAGATACGCAGTATTTT
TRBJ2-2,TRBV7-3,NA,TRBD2,CASSRGTSGRHTGELFF,TGTGCCAGCAGCCGAGGGACTAGCGGTCGGCACACCGGGGAGCTGTTTTTT
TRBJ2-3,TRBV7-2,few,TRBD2,CASSLYLWTSGGSGTDTQYF,TGTGCCAGCAGCTTATATCTTTGGACTAGCGGGGGATCGGGCACAGATACGCAGTATTTT